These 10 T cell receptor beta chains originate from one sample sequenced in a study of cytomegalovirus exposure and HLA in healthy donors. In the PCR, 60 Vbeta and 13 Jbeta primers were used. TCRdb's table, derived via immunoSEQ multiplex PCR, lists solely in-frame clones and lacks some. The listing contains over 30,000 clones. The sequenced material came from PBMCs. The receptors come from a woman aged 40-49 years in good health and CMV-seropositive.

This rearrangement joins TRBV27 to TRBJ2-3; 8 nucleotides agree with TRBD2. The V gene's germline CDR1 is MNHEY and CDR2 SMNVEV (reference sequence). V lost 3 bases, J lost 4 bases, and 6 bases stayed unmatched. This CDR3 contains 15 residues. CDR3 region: CASSLVREVPDTQYF. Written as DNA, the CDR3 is TGTGCCAGCAGTTTGGTGCGGGAGGTGCCAGATACGCAGTATTTT.

The CDR3 DNA follows: TGTGCCATCAACAAAAGGGACTCCACCTACGAGCAGTACTTC. Translation gives CAINKRDSTYEQYF. The chain couples TRBV10-3 to TRBJ2-7; TRBD2 might be the D (6 bases). This CDR3 contains 14 residues. Looked up from germline, CDR1 is ENHRY and CDR2 is SYGVKD. Deletions cut 7 bases from V and 2 bases from J, with 15 bases between.

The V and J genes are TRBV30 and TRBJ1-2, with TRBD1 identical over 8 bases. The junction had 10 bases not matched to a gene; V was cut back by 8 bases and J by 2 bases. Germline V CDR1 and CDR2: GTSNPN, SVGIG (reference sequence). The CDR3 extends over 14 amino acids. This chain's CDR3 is CATIVQGENYGYTF. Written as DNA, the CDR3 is TGTGCCACAATCGTACAGGGGGAAAACTATGGCTACACCTTC.

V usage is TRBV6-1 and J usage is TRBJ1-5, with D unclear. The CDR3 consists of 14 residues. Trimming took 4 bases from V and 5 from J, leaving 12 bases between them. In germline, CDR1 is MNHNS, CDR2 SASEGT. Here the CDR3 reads CASSARSSDQPQHF. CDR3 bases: TGTGCCAGCAGTGCGAGGAGCTCGGATCAGCCCCAGCATTTT.

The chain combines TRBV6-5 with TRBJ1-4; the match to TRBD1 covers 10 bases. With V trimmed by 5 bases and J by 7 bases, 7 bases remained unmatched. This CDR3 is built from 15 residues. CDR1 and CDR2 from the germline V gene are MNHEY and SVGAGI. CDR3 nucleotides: TGTGCCAGCAGTCGACAGGGGGCACAGGGTGAAAAACTGTTTTTT. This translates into CASSRQGAQGEKLFF.

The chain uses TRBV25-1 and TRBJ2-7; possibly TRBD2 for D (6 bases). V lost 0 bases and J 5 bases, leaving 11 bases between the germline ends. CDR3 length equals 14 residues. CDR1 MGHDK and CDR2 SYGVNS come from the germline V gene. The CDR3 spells CASSEYPGADEQYF. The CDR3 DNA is TGTGCCAGCAGTGAATACCCGGGAGCGGACGAGCAGTACTTC.

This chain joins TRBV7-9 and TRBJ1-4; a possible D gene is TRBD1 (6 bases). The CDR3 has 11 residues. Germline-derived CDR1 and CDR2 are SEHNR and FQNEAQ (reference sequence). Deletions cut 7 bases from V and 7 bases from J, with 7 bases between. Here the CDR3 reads CASKGGEKLFF. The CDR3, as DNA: TGTGCCAGCAAAGGGGGTGAAAAACTGTTTTTT.

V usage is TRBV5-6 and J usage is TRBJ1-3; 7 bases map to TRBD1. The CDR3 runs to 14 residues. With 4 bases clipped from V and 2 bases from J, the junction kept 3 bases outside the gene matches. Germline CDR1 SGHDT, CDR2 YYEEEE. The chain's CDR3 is CASSTDRTGNTIYF. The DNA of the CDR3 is TGTGCCAGCAGCACGGACAGGACTGGAAACACCATATATTTT.

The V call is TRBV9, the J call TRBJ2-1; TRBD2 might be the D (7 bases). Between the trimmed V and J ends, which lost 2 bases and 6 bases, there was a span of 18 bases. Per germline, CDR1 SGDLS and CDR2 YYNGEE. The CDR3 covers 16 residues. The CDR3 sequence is CASSVSAGVGANEQFF. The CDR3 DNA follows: TGTGCCAGCAGCGTGTCGGCGGGAGTGGGGGCCAATGAGCAGTTCTTC.

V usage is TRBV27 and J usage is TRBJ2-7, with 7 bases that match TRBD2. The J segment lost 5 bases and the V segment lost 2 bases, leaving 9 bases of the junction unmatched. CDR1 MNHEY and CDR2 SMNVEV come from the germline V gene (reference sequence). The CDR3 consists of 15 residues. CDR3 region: CASSLRGGSYHEQYF. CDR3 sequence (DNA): TGTGCCAGCAGTTTAAGGGGCGGGAGTTACCACGAGCAGTACTTC.